This TCR beta chain is from a study of T-cell reconstitution after alpha-beta-depleted transplantation in children. General study results and limits: It was reported that alpha-beta T cells came from several hundred expanded graft clones (about two months after transplant).

The ends were cut back, 2 bases at V and 5 bases at J, with 20 bases in the middle. In germline, CDR1 is SGHRS, CDR2 YFSETQ. The CDR3 spans 16 residues. Preparation of the TCRbeta library involved a method that used unique molecular identifiers. TCRdb re-derived calls from the PCR reads in MiXCR, one entry per CDR3 protein. The sample consists of about 300,000 distinct CDR3 sequences, 10% of them appearing once. This clonotype was seen repeatedly, ten times or more. What it binds is not known. The clonotype was recovered from a boy less than two years old with acute myeloid leukemia, due to receive a stem cell transplant. The chain employs TRBV5-1 and TRBJ2-7; a weak D match, TRBD2 (7 bases). The source material was PBMCs, sampled before TCRalphabeta/CD19-depleted stem cell transplant. The CDR3 is CASSFSATGGFHEQYF. For the CDR3, the DNA is TGCGCCAGCAGCTTCTCCGCGACGGGGGGCTTCCACGAGCAGTACTTC.